This TCR beta chain derives from a study of Graves' ophthalmopathy and Graves' hyperthyroidism. The wider study: There was a collection of peripheral blood at initial diagnosis, before any treatment. Study-wide points: This model predicted ophthalmopathy progression (sensitivity 60% to 71%, specificity around 72%).

RNA transcripts were the source from which TCR beta CDR3 regions were amplified. Second-round multiplex PCR followed a first-round RT-PCR using HTBI primers. TCRdb itself ran the multiplex PCR reads through MiXCR, one entry per CDR3 protein. Seen here are some 360,000 distinct CDR3 sequences, about a sixth observed once, and the top ten hold 2.4%. CDR1 is LNHDA, CDR2 SQIVND, per germline (reference sequence). The CDR3 length is 13 residues. V trimming: 7 bases; J trimming: 6 bases; junction bases outside the gene matches: 1. Ophthalmopathy absent within 18 months of follow-up marked hyperthyroidism as stable. PBMCs came from 10 ml of fresh peripheral blood. This clonotype appeared many times. Antigen unknown.

The chain joins TRBV19 to TRBJ1-5; 12 nucleotides line up with TRBD1. Sequencing input: peripheral blood. This TCR was recovered from an adult woman with stable Graves' hyperthyroidism. The CDR3 loop reads CASMGQGAQPQHF. The CDR3, as DNA: TGTGCCAGTATGGGACAGGGGGCTCAGCCCCAGCATTTT.